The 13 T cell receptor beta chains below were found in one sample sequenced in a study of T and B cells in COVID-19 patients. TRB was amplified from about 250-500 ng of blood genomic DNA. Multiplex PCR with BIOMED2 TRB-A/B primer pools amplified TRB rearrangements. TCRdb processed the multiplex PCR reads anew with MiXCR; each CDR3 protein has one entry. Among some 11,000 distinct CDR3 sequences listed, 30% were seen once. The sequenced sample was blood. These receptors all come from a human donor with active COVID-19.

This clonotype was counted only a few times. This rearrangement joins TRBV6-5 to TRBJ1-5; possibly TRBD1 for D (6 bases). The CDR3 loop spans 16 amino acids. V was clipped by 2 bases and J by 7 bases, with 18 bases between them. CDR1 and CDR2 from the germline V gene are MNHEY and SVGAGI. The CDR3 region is CASSYHLGGLRQPQHF. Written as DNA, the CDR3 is TGTGCCAGCAGTTACCACCTAGGGGGATTGAGGCAGCCCCAGCATTTT.

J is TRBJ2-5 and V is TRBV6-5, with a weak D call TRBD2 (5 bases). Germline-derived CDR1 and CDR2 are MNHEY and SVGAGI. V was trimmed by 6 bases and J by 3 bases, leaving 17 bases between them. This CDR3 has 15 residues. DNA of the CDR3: TGTGCCAGCAGGGCCTGGACGGGGAAAGAAGAGACCCAGTACTTC. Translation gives CASRAWTGKEETQYF.

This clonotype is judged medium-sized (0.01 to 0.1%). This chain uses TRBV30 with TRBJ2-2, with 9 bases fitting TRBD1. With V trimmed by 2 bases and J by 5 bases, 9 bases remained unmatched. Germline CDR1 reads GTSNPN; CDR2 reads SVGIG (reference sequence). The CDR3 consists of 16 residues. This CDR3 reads CAWSLRTGVVTGELFF. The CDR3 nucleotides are TGTGCCTGGAGTCTACGGACAGGGGTCGTGACCGGGGAGCTGTTTTTT.

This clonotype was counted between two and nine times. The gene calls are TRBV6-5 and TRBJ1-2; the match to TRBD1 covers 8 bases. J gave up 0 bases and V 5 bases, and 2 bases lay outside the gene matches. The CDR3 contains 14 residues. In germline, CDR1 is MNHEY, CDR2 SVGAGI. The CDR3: CASSRTGPNYGYTF. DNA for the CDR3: TGTGCCAGCAGTCGGACAGGGCCTAACTATGGCTACACCTTC.

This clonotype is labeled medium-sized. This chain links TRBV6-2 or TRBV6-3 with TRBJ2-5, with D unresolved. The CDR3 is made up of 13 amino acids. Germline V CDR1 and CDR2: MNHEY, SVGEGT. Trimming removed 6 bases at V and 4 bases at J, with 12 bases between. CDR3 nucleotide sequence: TGTGCCAGCAGGAGAACGGGCCTAGAGACCCAGTACTTC. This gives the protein CASRRTGLETQYF.

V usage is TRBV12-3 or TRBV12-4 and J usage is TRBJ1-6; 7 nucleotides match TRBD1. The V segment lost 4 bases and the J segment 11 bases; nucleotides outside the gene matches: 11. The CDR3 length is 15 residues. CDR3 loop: CASSWVGQSNPPLHF. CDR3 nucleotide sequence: TGTGCCAGCAGTTGGGTGGGACAGAGCAATCCACCCCTCCACTTT.

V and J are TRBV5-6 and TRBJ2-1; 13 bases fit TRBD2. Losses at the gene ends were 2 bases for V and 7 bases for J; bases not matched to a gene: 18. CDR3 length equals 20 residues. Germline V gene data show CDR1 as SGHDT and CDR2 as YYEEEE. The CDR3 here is CASSFWAVFLETSGRNEQFF. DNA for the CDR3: TGTGCCAGCAGCTTTTGGGCCGTCTTCCTAGAGACTAGCGGGAGGAATGAGCAGTTCTTC.

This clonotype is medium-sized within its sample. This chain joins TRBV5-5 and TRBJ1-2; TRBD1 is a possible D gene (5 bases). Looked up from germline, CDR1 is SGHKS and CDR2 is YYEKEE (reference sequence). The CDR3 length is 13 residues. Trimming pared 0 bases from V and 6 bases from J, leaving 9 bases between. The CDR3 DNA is TGTGCCAGCAGCTTGGAAGGGACGGATGGCTACACCTTC. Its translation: CASSLEGTDGYTF.

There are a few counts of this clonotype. CDR3 nucleotides: TGTGCCAGCAAGCCGGACGGGCGGGGCACTGAAGCTTTCTTT. It translates to CASKPDGRGTEAFF. The rearrangement links TRBV6-1 to TRBJ1-1; no clear D gene. Trimming cost V 7 bases and J 4 bases, with 16 bases left between them. This CDR3 has 14 amino acids. Germline loops: CDR1 MNHNS, CDR2 SASEGT.

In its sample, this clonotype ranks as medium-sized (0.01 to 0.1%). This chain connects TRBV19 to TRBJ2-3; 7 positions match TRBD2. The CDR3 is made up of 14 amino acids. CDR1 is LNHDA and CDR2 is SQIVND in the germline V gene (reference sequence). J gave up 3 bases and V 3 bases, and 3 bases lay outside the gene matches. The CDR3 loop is CASSIQGGTDTQYF. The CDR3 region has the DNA TGTGCCAGTAGTATTCAGGGAGGGACAGATACGCAGTATTTT. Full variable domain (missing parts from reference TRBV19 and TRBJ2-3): DGGITQSPKYLFRKEGQNVTLSCEQNLNHDAMYWYRQDPGQGLRLIYYSQIVNDFQKGDIAEGYSVSREKKESFPLTVTSAQKNPTAFYLCASSIQGGTDTQYFGPGTRLTVL.

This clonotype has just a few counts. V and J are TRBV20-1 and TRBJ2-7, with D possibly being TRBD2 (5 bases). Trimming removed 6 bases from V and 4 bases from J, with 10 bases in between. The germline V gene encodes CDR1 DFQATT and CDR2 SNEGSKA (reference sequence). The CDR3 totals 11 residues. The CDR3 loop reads CSAGGRYEQYF. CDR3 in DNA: TGCAGTGCAGGAGGTCGTTACGAGCAGTACTTC.

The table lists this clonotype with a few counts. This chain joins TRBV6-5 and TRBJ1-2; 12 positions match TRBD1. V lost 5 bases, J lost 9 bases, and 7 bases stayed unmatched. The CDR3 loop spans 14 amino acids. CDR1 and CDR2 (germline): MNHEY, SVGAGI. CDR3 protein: CASSTRGQGASYTF. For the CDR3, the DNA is TGTGCCAGCAGTACTAGGGGACAGGGGGCAAGCTACACCTTC.

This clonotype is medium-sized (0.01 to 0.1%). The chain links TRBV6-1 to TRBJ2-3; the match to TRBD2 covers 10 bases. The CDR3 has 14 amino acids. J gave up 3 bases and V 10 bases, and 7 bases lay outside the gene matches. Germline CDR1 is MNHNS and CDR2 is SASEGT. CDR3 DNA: TGTGCCACCCAACCGGGACTAGCGACAGATACGCAGTATTTT. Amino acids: CATQPGLATDTQYF.